A single sample gave rise to the 3 T cell receptor beta chains below, sequenced in a study of T cell responses to AZD1222 COVID-19 vaccine. Only in-frame clones appear in the TCRdb table, and some are missing; sequencing was by immunoSEQ multiplex PCR. The sample consists of 150,000 to 200,000 clones, 85% to 90% of them appearing once. Material: peripheral blood, obtained 28 days after the second dose of the MenACWY control vaccine. The receptor set was obtained from an adult who received the MenACWY meningococcal vaccine as a control.

In its sample, this clone was seen once. The same CDR3 arises from other DNA sequences in this sample as well. The chain uses TRBV28 and TRBJ1-2, with D possibly being TRBD1 (5 bases). The CDR3 totals 13 residues. Germline V CDR1 and CDR2: MDHEN, SYDVKM. V shed 5 bases and J shed 4 bases, with 11 bases lying between them. This chain's CDR3 is CASSLQGSYGYTF. In DNA, the CDR3 is TGTGCCAGCAGTCTCCAGGGAAGCTATGGCTACACCTTC.

This sequence joins TRBV28 and TRBJ1-5, with 8 bases lining up with TRBD1. CDR1 and CDR2 from the germline V gene are MDHEN and SYDVKM. The V segment lost 7 bases and the J segment 4 bases; nucleotides outside the gene matches: 9. CDR3 length: 15 amino acids. CDR3 loop: CASNPSGQGNQPQHF. CDR3 coding DNA: TGTGCCAGCAACCCCAGCGGACAGGGTAATCAGCCCCAGCATTTT.

The V call is TRBV6-2 or TRBV6-3, the J call TRBJ2-5, with 7 bases fitting TRBD2. The CDR3 spans 15 residues. Germline V gene sequence: CDR1 MNHEY, CDR2 SVGEGT. The ends lost 2 bases at V and 7 bases at J; junction bases unmatched: 10. CDR3 loop: CASSYRGPGEGTQYF. CDR3 sequence (DNA): TGTGCCAGCAGTTACCGGGGCCCCGGGGAGGGGACCCAGTACTTC.